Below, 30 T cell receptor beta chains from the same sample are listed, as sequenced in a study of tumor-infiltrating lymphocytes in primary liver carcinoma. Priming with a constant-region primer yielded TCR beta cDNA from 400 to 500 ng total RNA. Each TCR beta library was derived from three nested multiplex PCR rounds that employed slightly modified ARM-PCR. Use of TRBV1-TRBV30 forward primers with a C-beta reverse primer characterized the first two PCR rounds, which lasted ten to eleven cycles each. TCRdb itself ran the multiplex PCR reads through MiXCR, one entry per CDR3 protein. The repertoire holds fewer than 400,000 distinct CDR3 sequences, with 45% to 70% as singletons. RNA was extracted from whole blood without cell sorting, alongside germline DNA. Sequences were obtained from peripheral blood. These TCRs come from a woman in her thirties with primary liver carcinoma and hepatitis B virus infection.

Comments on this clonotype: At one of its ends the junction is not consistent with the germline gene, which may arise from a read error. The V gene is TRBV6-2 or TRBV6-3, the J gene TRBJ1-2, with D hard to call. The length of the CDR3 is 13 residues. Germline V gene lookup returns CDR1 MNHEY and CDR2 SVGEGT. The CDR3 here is CASSYSTLGGCTF. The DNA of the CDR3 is TGTGCCAGCAGTTACTCGACCCTCGGTGGCTGCACCTTC.

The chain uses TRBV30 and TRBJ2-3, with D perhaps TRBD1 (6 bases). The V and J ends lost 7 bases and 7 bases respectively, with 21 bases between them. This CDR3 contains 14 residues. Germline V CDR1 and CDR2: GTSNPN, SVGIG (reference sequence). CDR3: CALVYRDKSHTQYF. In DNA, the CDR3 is TGTGCCTTGGTCTACCGGGACAAATCACATACGCAGTATTTT.

The CDR3 nucleotides are TGTGCCATCCATGACGCTCTCTCTGGAAACACCATATATTTT. This gives the protein CAIHDALSGNTIYF. The chain combines TRBV6-1 with TRBJ1-3; D is ambiguous. CDR1 is MNHNS, CDR2 SASEGT, per germline. The CDR3 length is 14 residues. The V and J ends lost 10 bases and 0 bases respectively, with 13 bases between them.

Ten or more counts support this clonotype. CDR3 in DNA: TGTGCCAGCAGCATGGGTAGCAATCAGCCCCAGCATTTT. It yields the protein CASSMGSNQPQHF. V is TRBV11-1 and J is TRBJ1-5, with D hard to call. Deletions cut 5 bases from V and 0 bases from J, with 5 bases between. Germline V gives CDR1 SGHAT, CDR2 FQDESV (reference sequence). The CDR3 length is 13 residues.

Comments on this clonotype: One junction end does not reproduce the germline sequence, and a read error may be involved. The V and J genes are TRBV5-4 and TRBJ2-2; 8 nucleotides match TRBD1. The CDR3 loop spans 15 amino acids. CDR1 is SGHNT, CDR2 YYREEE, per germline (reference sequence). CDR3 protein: CASSLDRGEAGEMFF. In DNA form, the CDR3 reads TGTGCCAGCAGCTTGGACAGGGGGGAAGCCGGGGAGATGTTTTTT. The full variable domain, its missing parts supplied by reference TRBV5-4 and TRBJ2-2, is ETGVTQSPTHLIKTRGQQVTLRCSSQSGHNTVSWYQQALGQGPQFIFQYYREEENGRGNFPPRFSGLQFPNYSSELNVNALELDDSALYLCASSLDRGEAGEMFFGEGSRLTVL.

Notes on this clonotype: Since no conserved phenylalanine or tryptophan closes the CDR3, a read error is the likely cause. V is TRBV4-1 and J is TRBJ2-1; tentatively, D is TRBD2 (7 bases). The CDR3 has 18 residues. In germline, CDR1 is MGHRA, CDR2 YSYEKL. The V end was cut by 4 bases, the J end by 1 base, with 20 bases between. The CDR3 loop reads CASSLPPGGRGSYNEQFL. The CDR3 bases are TGCGCCAGCAGCCTGCCCCCTGGAGGGAGGGGGTCCTACAATGAGCAGTTCTTA.

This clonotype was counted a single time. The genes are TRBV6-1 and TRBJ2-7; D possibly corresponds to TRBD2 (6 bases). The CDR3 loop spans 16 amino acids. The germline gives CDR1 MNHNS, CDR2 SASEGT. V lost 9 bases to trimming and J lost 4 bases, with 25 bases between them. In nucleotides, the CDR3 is TGTGCCAGTACGCATAATGCGGGGTTACTACAATACGAGCAGTACTTC. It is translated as CASTHNAGLLQYEQYF.

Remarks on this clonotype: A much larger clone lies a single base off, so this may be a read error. DNA of the CDR3: TGTGCCAGCAGCTCTTCTGGGGAATACGGTGAAAAACTGTTTTTT. It encodes CASSSSGEYGEKLFF. The chain joins TRBV11-2 to TRBJ1-4; D is unclear. Looked up from germline, CDR1 is SGHAT and CDR2 is FQNNGV. This CDR3 region has 15 residues. The V and J ends lost 4 bases and 7 bases respectively, with 16 bases between them.

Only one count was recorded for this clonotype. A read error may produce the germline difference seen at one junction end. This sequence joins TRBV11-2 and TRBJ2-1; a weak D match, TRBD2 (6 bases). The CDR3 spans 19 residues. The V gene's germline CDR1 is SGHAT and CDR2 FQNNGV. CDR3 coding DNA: TGTGTCAGCAGCTCGCCTTTACTGACTAGTGGACCAAGGATGGATGAGCAGTTCTTC. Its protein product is CVSSSPLLTSGPRMDEQFF.

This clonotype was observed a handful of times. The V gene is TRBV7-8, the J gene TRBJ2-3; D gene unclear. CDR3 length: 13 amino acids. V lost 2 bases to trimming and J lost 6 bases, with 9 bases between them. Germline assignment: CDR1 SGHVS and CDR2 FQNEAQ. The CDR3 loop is CASSLRDVDTQYF. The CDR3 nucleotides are TGTGCCAGCAGCTTACGAGATGTGGATACGCAGTATTTT.

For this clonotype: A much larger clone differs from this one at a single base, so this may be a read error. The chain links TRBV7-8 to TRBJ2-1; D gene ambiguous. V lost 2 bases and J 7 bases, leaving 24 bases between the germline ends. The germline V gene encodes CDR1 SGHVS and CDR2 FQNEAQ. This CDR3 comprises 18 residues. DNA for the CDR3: TGTGCCAGCAGCTTATCCCATCGACCCCTCTCCGTGAGGAATGAGCAGTTCTTC. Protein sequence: CASSLSHRPLSVRNEQFF.

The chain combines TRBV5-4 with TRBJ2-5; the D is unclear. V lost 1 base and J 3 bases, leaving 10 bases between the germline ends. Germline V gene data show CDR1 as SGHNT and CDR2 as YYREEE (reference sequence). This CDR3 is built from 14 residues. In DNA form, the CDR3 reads TGTGCCAGCAGCTTGTTAGTAGAGGAAGAGACCCAGTACTTC. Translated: CASSLLVEEETQYF.

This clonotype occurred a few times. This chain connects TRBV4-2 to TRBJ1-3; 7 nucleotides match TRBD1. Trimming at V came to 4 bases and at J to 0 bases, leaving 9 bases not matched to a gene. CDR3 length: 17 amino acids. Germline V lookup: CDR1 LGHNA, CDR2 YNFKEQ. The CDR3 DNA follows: TGTGCCAGCAGCCTCGGGACAGCCACTACCTCTGGAAACACCATATATTTT. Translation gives CASSLGTATTSGNTIYF.

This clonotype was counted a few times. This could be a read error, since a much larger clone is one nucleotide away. The CDR3 loop reads CASSPGWNTGELFF. The CDR3 DNA is TGTGCCAGCAGCCCAGGATGGAACACCGGGGAGCTGTTTTTT. The gene calls are TRBV14 and TRBJ2-2; D gene unclear. CDR3 length: 14 residues. V shed 4 bases and J shed 1 base, with 7 bases lying between them. The germline CDR1 and CDR2 sequences are SGHDN and FVKESK. Filled out from reference TRBV14 and TRBJ2-2, the complete variable domain reads EAGVTQFPSHSVIEKGQTVTLRCDPISGHDNLYWYRRVMGKEIKFLLHFVKESKQDESGMPNNRFLAERTGGTYSTLKVQPAELEDSGVYFCASSPGWNTGELFFGEGSRLTVL.

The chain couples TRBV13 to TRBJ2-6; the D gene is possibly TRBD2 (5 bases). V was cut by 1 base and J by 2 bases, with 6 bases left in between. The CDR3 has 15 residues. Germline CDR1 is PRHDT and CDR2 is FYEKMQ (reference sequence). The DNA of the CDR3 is TGTGCCAGCAGCTTAGAGGGAGCTGGGGCCAACGTCCTGACTTTC. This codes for CASSLEGAGANVLTF.

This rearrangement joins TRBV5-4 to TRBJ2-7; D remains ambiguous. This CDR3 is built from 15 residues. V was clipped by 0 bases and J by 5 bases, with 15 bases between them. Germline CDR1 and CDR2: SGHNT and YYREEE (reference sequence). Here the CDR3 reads CASSLEAFGGDEQYF. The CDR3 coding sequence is TGTGCCAGCAGCTTGGAAGCGTTCGGTGGGGACGAGCAGTACTTC.

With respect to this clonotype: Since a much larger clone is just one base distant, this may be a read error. The CDR3 bases are TGCAGCGTCGGAGGGGTCAATGAGCAGTTCTTC. Its translation: CSVGGVNEQFF. This sequence joins TRBV29-1 and TRBJ2-1; perhaps TRBD2 as D (6 bases). This CDR3 spans 11 amino acids. The V end lost 6 bases, the J end lost 6 bases, and 9 bases lay between the germline ends. Per germline, CDR1 SQVTM and CDR2 ANQGSEA.

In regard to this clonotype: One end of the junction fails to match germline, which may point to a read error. CDR3 sequence reads: CTSSLAGGRDEQFF. CDR3 bases: TGTACCAGCAGTCTAGCGGGAGGGAGGGATGAGCAGTTCTTC. The chain couples TRBV4-2 to TRBJ2-1, with TRBD2 matching over 12 bases. There are 14 residues in the CDR3. Germline V gene lookup returns CDR1 LGHNA and CDR2 YNFKEQ.

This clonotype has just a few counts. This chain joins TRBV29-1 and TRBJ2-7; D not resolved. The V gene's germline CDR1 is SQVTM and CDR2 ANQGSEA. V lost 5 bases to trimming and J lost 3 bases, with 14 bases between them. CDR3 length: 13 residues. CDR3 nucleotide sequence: TGCAGCGTTCCGGACCCGATGGACTACGAGCAGTACTTC. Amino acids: CSVPDPMDYEQYF.

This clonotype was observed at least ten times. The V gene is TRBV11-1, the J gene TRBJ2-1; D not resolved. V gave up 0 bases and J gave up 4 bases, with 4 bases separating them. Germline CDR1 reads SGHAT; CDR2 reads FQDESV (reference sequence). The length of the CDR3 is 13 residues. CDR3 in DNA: TGTGCCAGCAGCTTAGCAGAGTACAATGAGCAGTTCTTC. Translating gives CASSLAEYNEQFF.

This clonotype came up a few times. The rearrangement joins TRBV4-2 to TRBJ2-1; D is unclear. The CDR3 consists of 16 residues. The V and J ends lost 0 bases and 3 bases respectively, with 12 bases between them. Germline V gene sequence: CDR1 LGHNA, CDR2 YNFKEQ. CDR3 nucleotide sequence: TGTGCCAGCAGCCAAGATTGGCGAGTTAACTACAATGAGCAGTTCTTC. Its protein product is CASSQDWRVNYNEQFF.

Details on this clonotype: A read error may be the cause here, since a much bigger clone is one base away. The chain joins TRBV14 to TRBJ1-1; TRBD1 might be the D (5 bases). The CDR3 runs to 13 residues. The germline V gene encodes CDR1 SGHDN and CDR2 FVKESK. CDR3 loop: CAGSSRVDTEAFF. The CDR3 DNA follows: TGTGCCGGCAGCTCCAGGGTGGACACTGAAGCTTTCTTT.

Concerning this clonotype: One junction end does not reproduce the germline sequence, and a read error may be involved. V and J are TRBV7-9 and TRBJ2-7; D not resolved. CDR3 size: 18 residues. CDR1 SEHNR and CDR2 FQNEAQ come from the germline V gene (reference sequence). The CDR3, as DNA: TGTGCCATCAGCTTAGGTCTGGATACACACGTGGGGACCTACGAGCAGTACTTC. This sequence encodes CAISLGLDTHVGTYEQYF.

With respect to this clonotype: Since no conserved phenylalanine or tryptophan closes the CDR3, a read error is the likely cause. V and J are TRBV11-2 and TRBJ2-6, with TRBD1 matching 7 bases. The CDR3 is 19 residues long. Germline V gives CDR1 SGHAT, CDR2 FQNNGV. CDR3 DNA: TGTGCCATCAGCTCCCTGGGCAACAGGGGTGGGATGAGGGCCAACGTCCTGACTTTG. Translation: CAISSLGNRGGMRANVLTL.

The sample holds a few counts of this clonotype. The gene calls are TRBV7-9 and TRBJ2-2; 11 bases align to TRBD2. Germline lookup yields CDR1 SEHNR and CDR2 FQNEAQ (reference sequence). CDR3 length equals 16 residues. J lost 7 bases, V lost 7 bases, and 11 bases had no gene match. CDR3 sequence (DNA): TGTGCCAGCAATACCGGGACTAGCGGATATAACGGGGAGCTGTTTTTT. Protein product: CASNTGTSGYNGELFF. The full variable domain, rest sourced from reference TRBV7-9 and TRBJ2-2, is DTGVSQNPRHKITKRGQNVTFRCDPISEHNRLYWYRQTLGQGPEFLTYFQNEAQLEKSRLLSDRFSAERPKGSFSTLEIQRTEQGDSAMYLCASNTGTSGYNGELFFGEGSRLTVL.

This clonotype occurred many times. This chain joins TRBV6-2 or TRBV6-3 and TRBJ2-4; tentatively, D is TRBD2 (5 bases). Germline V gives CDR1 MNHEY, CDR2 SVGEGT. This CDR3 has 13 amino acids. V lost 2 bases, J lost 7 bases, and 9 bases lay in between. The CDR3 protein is CASSYPRENIQYF. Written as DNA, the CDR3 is TGTGCCAGCAGTTACCCTAGGGAGAACATTCAGTACTTC.

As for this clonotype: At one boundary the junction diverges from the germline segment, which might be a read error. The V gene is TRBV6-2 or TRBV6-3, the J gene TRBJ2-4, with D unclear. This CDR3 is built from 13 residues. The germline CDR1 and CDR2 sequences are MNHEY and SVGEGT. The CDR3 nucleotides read TGTGCCATCAAGAACGTAGCCAAAGACATTCAGTACTTC. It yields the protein CAIKNVAKDIQYF.

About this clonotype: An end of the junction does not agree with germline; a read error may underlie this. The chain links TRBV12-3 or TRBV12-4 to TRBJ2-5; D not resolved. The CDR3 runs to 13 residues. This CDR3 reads CASSLSPSGPQYF. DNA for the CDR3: TGTGCCAGCAGTTTATCTCCTTCTGGGCCCCAATACTTC.

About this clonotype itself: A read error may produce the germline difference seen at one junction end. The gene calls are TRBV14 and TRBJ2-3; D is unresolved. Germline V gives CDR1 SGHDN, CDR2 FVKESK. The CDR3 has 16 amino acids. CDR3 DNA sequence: TGTTCCAGCAGCCCCTGGAAGCGCCTCAGCACAGATACGCAGTATTTT. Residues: CSSSPWKRLSTDTQYF. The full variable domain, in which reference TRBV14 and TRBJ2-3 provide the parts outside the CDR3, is EAGVTQFPSHSVIEKGQTVTLRCDPISGHDNLYWYRRVMGKEIKFLLHFVKESKQDESGMPNNRFLAERTGGTYSTLKVQPAELEDSGVYFCSSSPWKRLSTDTQYFGPGTRLTVL.

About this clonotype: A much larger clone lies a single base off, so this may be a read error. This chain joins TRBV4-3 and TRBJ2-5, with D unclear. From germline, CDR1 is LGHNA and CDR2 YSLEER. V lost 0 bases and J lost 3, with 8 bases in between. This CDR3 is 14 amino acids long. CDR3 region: CASSQEGWEETQYF. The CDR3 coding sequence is TGCGCCAGCAGCCAAGAGGGATGGGAAGAGACCCAGTACTTC.